This T cell receptor (beta chain) was sequenced for a study of blood T cell repertoires in COVID-19 (dated by TCRdb to 2020 to 2022). For the study in its entirety: Samples from collaborators originated in the United States, Italy and Spain and spanned both the acute and convalescent phases of COVID-19. Where HLA class I and class II types were available, the types were taken from metadata supplied by the sample provider, not from assay-based typing. The repertoires were made available in a free public database intended to serve as a resource for research on the immune response to SARS-CoV-2. The dataset comprised deeply sampled blood TCRbeta repertoires from subjects exposed to, actively infected with, or recovered from COVID-19. Samples were obtained from the ongoing ImmuneRACE study (first 160 participants) and from roughly 1,300 subjects provided by 6 global collaborators. The prospective study material was composed of cDNA or gDNA derived from T cells, B-cell-depleted T cells, or PBMCs. The sample metadata nearly always contained a de-identified subject ID, COVID-19 status, age in years and sex. Results the study describes overall, beyond this receptor: Clinical and demographic metadata were provided uncurated, with the amount varying by source and participant.

Collaborating institutions collected whole blood in K2EDTA tubes following their own protocols. For TCRbeta analysis, collaborator samples were shipped as frozen whole blood, as isolated PBMCs, or as DNA extracted from either sample type. TCRbeta CDR3 regions were amplified from genomic DNA using the immunoSEQ Assay, a bias-controlled multiplex PCR. Per the source publication's procedure: Nucleated cell counts per sample were estimated from amplification of reference gene primers within the assay. To quantify the absolute abundance of each unique TCRbeta CDR3 rearrangement, sequence reads were collapsed and filtered. For each sample, productive Simpson clonality was calculated as the square root of Simpson's diversity index across productive rearrangements. TCRdb took this table from immuneACCESS and kept in-frame rearrangements with V and J called. Such tables lack part of the clones; where checked against another copy, unresolved V genes explain under half of the gap, and the rest is unexplained. The V and J calls and clone size were taken over from that table, and D and trimming were inferred from the DNA. This sample is represented by 250,000 to 300,000 clones; about three quarters of them were singletons. Together, the top ten hold more than 2.5% of the sample.

The CDR3 goes from the cysteine to the phenylalanine over 14 residues. The kept DNA is CDR3 alone, 42 bases in frame from the first base. Taken from the germline V gene, the CDR1 and CDR2 loops are MNHEY and SVGAGI. The germline V and J ends show losses of 5 bases and 7 bases respectively, and no gene match explains 9 bases of the junction. Worth noting for this clone: Its antigen target is currently unknown. Per-base quality was not reported, and no clone a single base away is much larger than it.

The V and J segments used are TRBV6-5 and TRBJ2-7; a stretch of 9 junction bases matches TRBD1. The sequenced sample was peripheral blood. This clonotype was obtained from an elderly woman with acute or convalescent COVID-19. The CDR3 corresponds to CASSRRDRVIEQYF. The DNA is TGTGCCAGCAGTCGACGGGACAGGGTAATAGAGCAGTACTTC.